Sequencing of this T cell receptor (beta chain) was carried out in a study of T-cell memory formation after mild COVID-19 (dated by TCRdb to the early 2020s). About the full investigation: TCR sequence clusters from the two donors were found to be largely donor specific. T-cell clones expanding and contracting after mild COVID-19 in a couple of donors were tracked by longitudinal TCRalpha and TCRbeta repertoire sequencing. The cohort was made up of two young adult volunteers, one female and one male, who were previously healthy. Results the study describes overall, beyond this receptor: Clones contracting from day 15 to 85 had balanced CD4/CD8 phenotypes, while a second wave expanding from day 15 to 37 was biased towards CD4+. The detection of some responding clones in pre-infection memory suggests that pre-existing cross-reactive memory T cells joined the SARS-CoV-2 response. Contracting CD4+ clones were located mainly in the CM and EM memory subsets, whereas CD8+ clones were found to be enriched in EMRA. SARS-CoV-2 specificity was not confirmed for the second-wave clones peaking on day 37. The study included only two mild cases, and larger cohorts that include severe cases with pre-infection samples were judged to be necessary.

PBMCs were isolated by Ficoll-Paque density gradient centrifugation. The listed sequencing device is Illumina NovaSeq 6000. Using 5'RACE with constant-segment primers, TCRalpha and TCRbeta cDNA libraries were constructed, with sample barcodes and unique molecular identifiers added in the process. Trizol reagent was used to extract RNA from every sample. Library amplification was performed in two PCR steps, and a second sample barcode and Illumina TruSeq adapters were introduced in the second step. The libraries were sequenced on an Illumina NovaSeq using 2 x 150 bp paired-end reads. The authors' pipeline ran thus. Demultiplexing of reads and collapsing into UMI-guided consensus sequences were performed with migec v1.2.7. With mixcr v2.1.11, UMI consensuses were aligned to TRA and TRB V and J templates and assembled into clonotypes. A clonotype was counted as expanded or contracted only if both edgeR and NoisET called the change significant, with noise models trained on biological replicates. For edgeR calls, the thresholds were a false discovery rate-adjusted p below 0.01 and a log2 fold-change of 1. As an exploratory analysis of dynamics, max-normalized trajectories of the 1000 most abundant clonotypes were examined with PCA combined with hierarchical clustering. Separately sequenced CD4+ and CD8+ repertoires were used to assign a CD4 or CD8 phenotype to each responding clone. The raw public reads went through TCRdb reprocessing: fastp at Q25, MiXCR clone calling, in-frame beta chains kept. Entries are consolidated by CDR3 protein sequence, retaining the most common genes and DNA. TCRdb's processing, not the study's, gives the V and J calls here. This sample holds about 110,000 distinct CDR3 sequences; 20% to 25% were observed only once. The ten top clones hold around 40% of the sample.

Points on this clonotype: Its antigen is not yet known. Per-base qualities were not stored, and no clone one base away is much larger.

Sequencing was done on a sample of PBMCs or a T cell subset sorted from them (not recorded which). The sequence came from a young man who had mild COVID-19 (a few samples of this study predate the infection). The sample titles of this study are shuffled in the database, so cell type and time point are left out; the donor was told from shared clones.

The CDR3 reads CAIGRDEYEETQYF. Here is the DNA: TGTGCCATTGGGCGGGACGAGTACGAAGAGACCCAGTACTTC. Rearrangement joined TRBV7-9 to TRBJ2-5; the D gene is perhaps TRBD2, from 6 matching bases. As encoded in the germline V gene (reference sequence), CDR1 is SEHNR while CDR2 is FQNEAQ. From the cysteine through the phenylalanine, the CDR3 covers 14 amino acids. CDR3 DNA is the only sequence kept; it has 42 bases, read in frame from the first base. V is cut by 10 bases and J by 3 bases, and the space between the germline ends is 18 bases.